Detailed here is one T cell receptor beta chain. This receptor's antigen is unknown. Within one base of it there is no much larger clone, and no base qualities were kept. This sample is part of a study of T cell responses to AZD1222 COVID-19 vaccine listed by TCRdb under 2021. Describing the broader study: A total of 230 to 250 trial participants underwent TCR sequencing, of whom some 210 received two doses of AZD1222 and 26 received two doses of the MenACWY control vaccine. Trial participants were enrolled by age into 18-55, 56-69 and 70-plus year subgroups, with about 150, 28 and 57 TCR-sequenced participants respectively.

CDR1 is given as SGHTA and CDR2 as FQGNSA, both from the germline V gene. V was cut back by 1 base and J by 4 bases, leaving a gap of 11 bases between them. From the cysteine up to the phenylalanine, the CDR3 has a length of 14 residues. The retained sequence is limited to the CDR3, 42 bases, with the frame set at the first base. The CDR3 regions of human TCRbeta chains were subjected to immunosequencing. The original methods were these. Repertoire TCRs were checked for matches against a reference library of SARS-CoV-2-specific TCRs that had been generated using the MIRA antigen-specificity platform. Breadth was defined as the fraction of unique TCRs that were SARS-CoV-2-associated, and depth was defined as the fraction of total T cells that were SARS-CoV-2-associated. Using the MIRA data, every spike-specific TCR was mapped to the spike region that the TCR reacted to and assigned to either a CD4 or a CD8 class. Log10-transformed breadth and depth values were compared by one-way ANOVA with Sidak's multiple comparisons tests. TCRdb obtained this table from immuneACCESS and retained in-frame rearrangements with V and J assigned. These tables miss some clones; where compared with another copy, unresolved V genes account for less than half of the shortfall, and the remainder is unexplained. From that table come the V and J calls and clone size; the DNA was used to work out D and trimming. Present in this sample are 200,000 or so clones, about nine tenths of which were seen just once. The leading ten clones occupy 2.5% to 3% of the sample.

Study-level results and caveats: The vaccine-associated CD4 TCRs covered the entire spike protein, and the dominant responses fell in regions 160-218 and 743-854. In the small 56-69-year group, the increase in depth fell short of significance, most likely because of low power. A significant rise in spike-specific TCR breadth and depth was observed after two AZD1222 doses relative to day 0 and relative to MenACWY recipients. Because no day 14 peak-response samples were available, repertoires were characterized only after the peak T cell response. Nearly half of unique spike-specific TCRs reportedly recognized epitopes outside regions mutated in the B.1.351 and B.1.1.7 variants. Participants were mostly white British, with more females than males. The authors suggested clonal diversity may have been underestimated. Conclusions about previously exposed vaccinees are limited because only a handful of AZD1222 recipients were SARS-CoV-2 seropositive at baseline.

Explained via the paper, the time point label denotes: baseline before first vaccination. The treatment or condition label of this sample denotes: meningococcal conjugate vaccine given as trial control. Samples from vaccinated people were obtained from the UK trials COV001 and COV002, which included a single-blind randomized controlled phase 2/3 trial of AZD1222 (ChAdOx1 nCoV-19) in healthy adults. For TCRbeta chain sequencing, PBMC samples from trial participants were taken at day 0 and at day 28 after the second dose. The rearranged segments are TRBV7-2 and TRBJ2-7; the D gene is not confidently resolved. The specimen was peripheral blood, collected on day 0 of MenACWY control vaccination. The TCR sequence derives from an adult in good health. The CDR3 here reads CASSLGSRQYEQYF. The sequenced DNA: TGTGCCAGCAGCTTAGGCTCTCGGCAATACGAGCAGTACTTC.